The clone carrying this T cell receptor beta chain has only a few counts. The antigen remains unidentified. This record comes from a study of Graves' ophthalmopathy and Graves' hyperthyroidism. Looking at the study overall: Sampling took place at initial diagnosis, with peripheral blood obtained before any treatment. Notes on the study in general: With a specificity of roughly 72% and a sensitivity of around 71%, the model predicted ophthalmopathy progression.

Amplified material comprised TCR beta CDR3 regions derived from RNA transcripts. First-round RT-PCR with HTBI primers preceded a second-round multiplex PCR. Each CDR3 protein gets one entry after TCRdb re-called the multiplex PCR reads with MiXCR. The profile shows hundreds of thousands of distinct CDR3 sequences, around 42% of them singletons. Sequencing was done on a sample of peripheral blood. This sequence was found in an adult man with Graves' ophthalmopathy.

CDR3 protein: CASSRQSGAEKLFF. CDR3 in DNA: TGTGCCAGCAGTCGACAATCGGGGGCGGAAAAACTGTTTTTT. The rearrangement links TRBV7-6 to TRBJ1-4; D might be TRBD1 (6 bases). The germline CDR1 and CDR2 sequences are SGHVS and FNYEAQ. This CDR3 spans 14 amino acids. With 6 bases removed from V and 8 bases from J, the gap between germline ends came to 16 bases.